This T cell receptor beta chain was captured by sequencing in a study of blood T cell repertoires in COVID-19. Study at large: The United States, Italy and Spain supplied acute and convalescent COVID-19 samples. PBMCs, B-cell-depleted T cells, or T cells were the source of the cDNA or gDNA that made up the material.

Trimming took off 6 bases at V and 1 base at J, with 18 bases between the two ends. Germline lookup yields CDR1 MGHRA and CDR2 YSYEKL. The CDR3 contains 16 residues. Authors' data handling: Amplifying reference gene primers gave estimates of nucleated cell counts. Clones were sequenced by immunoSEQ multiplex PCR, and TCRdb holds only the in-frame ones, with some missing. V, J and clone size are those of that table, while D and trimming were read from the DNA. Seen here are hundreds of thousands of clones, approximately 90% observed once, and the top ten hold under 0.3%. Specimen: peripheral blood. This clonotype originated in a woman aged 18-29 years with acute or convalescent COVID-19. The V and J genes are TRBV4-1 and TRBJ1-1, with D possibly being TRBD1 (5 bases). CDR3 nucleotides: TGCGCCAGCAGTCTGGTTTTCAGGGATCGGAACACTGAAGCTTTCTTT. Protein: CASSLVFRDRNTEAFF.